Each of the 20 T cell receptor beta chains below was sequenced from the same sample in a study of blood T cell repertoires in COVID-19. The repertoire was sequenced with immunoSEQ multiplex PCR; TCRdb's copy has only in-frame clones and lacks some. The repertoire consists of over 200,000 clones, with 88% occurring once and the leading ten covering around 0.67%. The sequenced material came from peripheral blood. The receptors were gathered from a human donor in a cohort sampled during active COVID-19.

V is TRBV9 and J is TRBJ2-1; no reliable D call. CDR1 and CDR2 from the germline V gene are SGDLS and YYNGEE. V lost 0 bases and J lost 8, with 12 bases in between. There are 14 residues in the CDR3. Here the CDR3 reads CASSVGQRPDEQFF. CDR3 nucleotide sequence: TGTGCCAGCAGCGTAGGTCAGCGTCCTGATGAGCAGTTCTTC.

The chain carries TRBV12-3 or TRBV12-4 and TRBJ1-2, with D perhaps TRBD1 (6 bases). Trimming removed 3 bases at V and 8 bases at J, with 13 bases between. CDR3 length equals 13 residues. CDR3 nucleotides: TGTGCCAGCAGTTTCCGGGACATCCGCGGCTACACCTTC. Its translation: CASSFRDIRGYTF.

Notes on this clone: A much larger clonotype is one base distant, so this may be a read error. V and J are TRBV6-5 and TRBJ2-7, with 11 nucleotides matching TRBD1. This CDR3 has 15 residues. Germline trimming cut 0 bases from V and 3 bases from J; bases unmatched to any gene: 1. The V gene's germline CDR1 is MNHEY and CDR2 SVGAGI. CDR3 residues: CASSYSGTGGYEQYF. The CDR3, as DNA: TGTGCCAGCAGTTACTCCGGGACAGGGGGCTACGAGCAGTACTTC.

This rearrangement joins TRBV6-5 to TRBJ2-3; D is possibly TRBD2 (5 bases). Germline V gene lookup returns CDR1 MNHEY and CDR2 SVGAGI. The CDR3 runs to 14 residues. The V gene lost 0 bases and the J gene lost 5 bases, with 9 bases spanning the gap. The CDR3 coding sequence is TGTGCCAGCAGTTACTCGACCCGGGGAGATACGCAGTATTTT. Amino acid sequence: CASSYSTRGDTQYF.

The chain links TRBV20-1 to TRBJ1-1; 8 bases align to TRBD1. The ends lost 3 bases at V and 5 bases at J; junction bases unmatched: 8. The CDR3 loop spans 14 amino acids. Germline lookup yields CDR1 DFQATT and CDR2 SNEGSKA (reference sequence). The CDR3 nucleotides are TGCAGTGCTAGTCCGAGACAGGGGAGGACTGAAGCTTTCTTT. Translation gives CSASPRQGRTEAFF.

The chain is built from TRBV24-1 and TRBJ2-7; 10 bases line up with TRBD1. The CDR3 is 13 residues long. J was trimmed by 6 bases and V by 10 bases; bases with no gene match: 8. From germline, CDR1 is KGHDR and CDR2 SFDVKD. CDR3 protein: CATSRDRGGEQYF. The CDR3 DNA is TGTGCCACGTCCCGGGACAGGGGAGGCGAGCAGTACTTC.

This sequence joins TRBV20-1 and TRBJ2-7; 11 bases match TRBD2. CDR3 size: 16 residues. The ends lost 3 bases at V and 3 bases at J; junction bases unmatched: 10. The germline V gene encodes CDR1 DFQATT and CDR2 SNEGSKA (reference sequence). The CDR3 loop is CSASATSGGPFYEQYF. CDR3 nucleotides: TGCAGTGCTAGTGCTACTAGCGGGGGACCTTTCTACGAGCAGTACTTC.

V gene TRBV3-1 (or the pseudogene TRBV3-2) combines with J gene TRBJ2-7; D perhaps matches TRBD1 (7 bases). The CDR3 extends over 16 amino acids. Per the germline V gene, CDR1 is LGHDT and CDR2 is YNNKEL (reference sequence). V was cut by 1 base and J by 3 bases, with 16 bases left in between. The CDR3, as DNA: TGTGCCAGCAGCCAAGGATGGGCAGGGGGACTCTACGAGCAGTACTTC. It yields the protein CASSQGWAGGLYEQYF.

The rearrangement joins TRBV4-1 to TRBJ2-5; D perhaps matches TRBD2 (5 bases). Germline CDR1 reads MGHRA; CDR2 reads YSYEKL. This CDR3 region has 15 residues. V lost 2 bases, J lost 2 bases, and 12 bases lay in between. CDR3 in amino acids: CASSQKKSGQETQYF. The CDR3 DNA follows: TGCGCCAGCAGCCAAAAAAAGAGCGGACAAGAGACCCAGTACTTC.

The gene calls are TRBV30 and TRBJ1-4, with 9 bases identical to TRBD1. V gave up 4 bases and J gave up 4 bases; unmatched junction bases: 10. CDR1 is GTSNPN, CDR2 SVGIG, per germline (reference sequence). The CDR3 is 16 residues long. The CDR3 loop is CAWNLGMGQGNEKLFF. The CDR3 DNA follows: TGTGCCTGGAATTTAGGGATGGGACAGGGTAATGAAAAACTGTTTTTT.

This rearrangement joins TRBV6-5 to TRBJ2-7; 7 positions match TRBD1. Germline V CDR1 and CDR2: MNHEY, SVGAGI. The CDR3 has 14 amino acids. The J segment lost 0 bases and the V segment lost 5 bases, leaving 4 bases of the junction unmatched. This CDR3 is CASSLRDSSYEQYF. CDR3 nucleotides: TGTGCCAGCAGTCTCCGGGACAGCTCCTACGAGCAGTACTTC.

This clone appeared once. This chain uses TRBV6-2 or TRBV6-3 with TRBJ1-2; a possible D gene is TRBD1 (6 bases). CDR3 length: 14 residues. V gave up 6 bases and J gave up 4 bases, with 15 bases separating them. Germline V gene lookup returns CDR1 MNHEY and CDR2 SVGEGT. The CDR3 DNA reads as TGTGCCAGCAGCACAAATGGACAGTTCTATGGCTACACCTTC. Amino acid sequence: CASSTNGQFYGYTF.

This sequence joins TRBV2 and TRBJ2-1, with 7 nucleotides matching TRBD1. Germline lookup yields CDR1 SNHLY and CDR2 FYNNEI. V trimming: 8 bases; J trimming: 8 bases; junction bases outside the gene matches: 18. The CDR3 totals 16 residues. CDR3 loop: CASGRDRPSPVDEQFF. In DNA form, the CDR3 reads TGTGCCAGCGGTAGGGACAGACCCTCCCCGGTCGATGAGCAGTTCTTC.

CDR3 protein: CASSQDTEIYEQYF. CDR3 nucleotides: TGCGCCAGCAGCCAAGATACGGAGATCTACGAGCAGTACTTC. The chain joins TRBV4-3 to TRBJ2-7; D is undetermined. With 0 bases removed from V and 3 bases from J, the gap between germline ends came to 9 bases. The CDR3 covers 14 residues. Looked up from germline, CDR1 is LGHNA and CDR2 is YSLEER.

This clone was detected only once. The chain joins TRBV12-3 or TRBV12-4 to TRBJ1-2; no clear D gene. This CDR3 contains 13 residues. V dropped 7 bases and J dropped 8 bases, with 17 bases sitting between them. DNA for the CDR3: TGTGCCAGCACCCTAGGTGGCCAGCCGGGCTACACCTTC. Protein product: CASTLGGQPGYTF.

This chain links TRBV28 with TRBJ1-6, with D possibly being TRBD1 (6 bases). This CDR3 comprises 13 residues. From germline, CDR1 is MDHEN and CDR2 SYDVKM. The V gene lost 5 bases and the J gene lost 7 bases, with 9 bases spanning the gap. CDR3 sequence (DNA): TGTGCCAGCAGTAGGCAGGGGAATTCACCCCTCCACTTT. It encodes CASSRQGNSPLHF.

This chain uses TRBV27 with TRBJ2-5; possible D gene TRBD2, 6 bases. In germline, CDR1 is MNHEY, CDR2 SMNVEV (reference sequence). The CDR3 runs 14 residues. V shed 3 bases and J shed 4 bases, with 12 bases lying between them. The CDR3 here is CASSLFGSGETQYF. CDR3 coding DNA: TGTGCCAGCAGTTTGTTTGGTAGCGGAGAGACCCAGTACTTC.

This sequence joins TRBV29-1 and TRBJ2-4, with D possibly matching TRBD2 (7 bases). The CDR3 covers 12 residues. V gave up 4 bases and J gave up 7 bases, with 11 bases separating them. Germline V CDR1 and CDR2: SQVTM, ANQGSEA. CDR3 sequence reads: CSVAGGGNIQYF. CDR3 bases: TGCAGCGTTGCGGGGGGCGGGAACATTCAGTACTTC.

The chain employs TRBV5-4 and TRBJ2-7, with D perhaps TRBD1 (6 bases). V lost 2 bases, J lost 5 bases, and 20 bases lay in between. Germline V CDR1 and CDR2: SGHNT, YYREEE (reference sequence). The CDR3 consists of 16 residues. The CDR3 DNA reads as TGTGCCAGCAGCTTAAGACAGGCCCCCTGGTCCGACGAGCAGTACTTC. This translates into CASSLRQAPWSDEQYF.

The V call is TRBV19, the J call TRBJ2-7; tentative D call: TRBD2 (6 bases). The CDR3 has 18 amino acids. V lost 4 bases to trimming and J lost 0 bases, with 22 bases between them. Germline V gene sequence: CDR1 LNHDA, CDR2 SQIVND (reference sequence). The CDR3 is CASSTSSSGSISSYEQYF. Here the CDR3 DNA reads TGTGCCAGTAGTACCTCCTCCAGCGGGTCTATCAGCTCCTACGAGCAGTACTTC.